The TCR beta chain described here comes from a study of PD-L1 blockade in urothelial cancer. Overall study: Most patients, about 85% of the roughly 30, were males with bladder-origin cancer.

The trim removed 6 bases at V and 3 bases at J, leaving 12 bases unmatched. CDR3 length equals 15 residues. The germline V gene encodes CDR1 SGHRS and CDR2 YFSETQ. The assay was immunoSEQ multiplex PCR, and TCRdb's table has in-frame clones only and misses some. The sample consists of about 91,000 clones, roughly 90% of them appearing once. The sequencing here drew on PBMCs, taken around atezolizumab (anti-PD-L1) treatment. The chain has TRBV5-1 and TRBJ2-7, with 7 bases identical to TRBD2. This clonotype was sampled from a man aged 55 to 69 with urothelial cancer. This CDR3 is CASKINSGRGYEQYF. Written as DNA, the CDR3 is TGCGCCAGCAAAATCAATAGCGGGCGTGGCTACGAGCAGTACTTC.